The source of this T cell receptor (beta chain) is a study of beta chain features in type 1 diabetes. Whole-study findings and limits: Patients with Type 1 diabetes showed moderately but significantly shorter TCRB CDR3s in all four CD4+ subsets.

Sequencing targeted expressed TCRB transcripts, as all isolated RNA had been reverse transcribed. Sequencing used immunoSEQ multiplex PCR; TCRdb keeps in-frame clones, though not all of them. The table shows over 100,000 clones, with approximately 37% occurring only once. Trimming took off 5 bases at V and 6 bases at J, with 17 bases between the two ends. The CDR3 consists of 14 residues. CDR1 is SEHNR and CDR2 is FQNEAQ in the germline V gene (reference sequence). A note on this clone: Its antigen is unknown.

This sequence joins TRBV7-9 and TRBJ2-7, with D possibly being TRBD1 (6 bases). The clonotype comes from a woman aged 18 to 35 in good health. Material: stem cell memory CD4+ T cells from blood. CDR3 sequence (DNA): TGTGCCAGCAGCCCAGGGGCAGGCGCAGGCGAGCAGTACTTC. Translation gives CASSPGAGAGEQYF.